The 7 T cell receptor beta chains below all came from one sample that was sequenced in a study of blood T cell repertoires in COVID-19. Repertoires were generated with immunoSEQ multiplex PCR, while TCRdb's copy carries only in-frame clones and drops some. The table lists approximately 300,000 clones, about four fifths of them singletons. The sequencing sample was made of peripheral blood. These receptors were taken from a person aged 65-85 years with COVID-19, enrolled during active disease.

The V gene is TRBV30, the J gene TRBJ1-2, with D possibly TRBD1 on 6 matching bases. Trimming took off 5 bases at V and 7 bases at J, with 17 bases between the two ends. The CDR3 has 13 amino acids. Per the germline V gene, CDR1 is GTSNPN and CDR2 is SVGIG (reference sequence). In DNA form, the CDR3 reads TGTGCCTGGTCCTCTGGGGGCGCGGGTGGCTACACCTTC. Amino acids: CAWSSGGAGGYTF.

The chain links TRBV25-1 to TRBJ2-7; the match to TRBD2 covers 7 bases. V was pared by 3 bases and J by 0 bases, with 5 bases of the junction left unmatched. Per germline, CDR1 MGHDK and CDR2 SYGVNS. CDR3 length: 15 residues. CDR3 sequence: CASSEAGDFSYEQYF. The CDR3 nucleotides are TGTGCCAGCAGTGAGGCGGGAGACTTCTCCTACGAGCAGTACTTC.

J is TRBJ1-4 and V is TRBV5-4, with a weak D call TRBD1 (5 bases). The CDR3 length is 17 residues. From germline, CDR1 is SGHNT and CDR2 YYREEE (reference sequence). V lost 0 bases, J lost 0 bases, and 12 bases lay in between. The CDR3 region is CASSLGSGVSTNEKLFF. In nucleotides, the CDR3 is TGTGCCAGCAGCTTGGGTTCGGGGGTGTCAACTAATGAAAAACTGTTTTTT. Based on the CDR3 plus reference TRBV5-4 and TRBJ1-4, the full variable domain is ETGVTQSPTHLIKTRGQQVTLRCSSQSGHNTVSWYQQALGQGPQFIFQYYREEENGRGNFPPRFSGLQFPNYSSELNVNALELDDSALYLCASSLGSGVSTNEKLFFGSGTQLSVL.

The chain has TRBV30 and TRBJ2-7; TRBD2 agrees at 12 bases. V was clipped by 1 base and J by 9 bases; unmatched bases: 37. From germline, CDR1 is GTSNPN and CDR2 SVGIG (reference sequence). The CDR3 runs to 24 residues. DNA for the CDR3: TGTGCCTGGAGTGGTGGTGATGGGGTCGCTGAGACTAGCGGGAGTTTTATGCGGTTTTCCGTGCAGTACTTC. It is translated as CAWSGGDGVAETSGSFMRFSVQYF.

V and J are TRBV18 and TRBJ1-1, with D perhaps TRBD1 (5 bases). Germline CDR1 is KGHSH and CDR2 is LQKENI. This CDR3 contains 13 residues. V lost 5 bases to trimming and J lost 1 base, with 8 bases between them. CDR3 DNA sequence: TGTGCCAGCTCAAGAGGACAGAACACTGAAGCTTTCTTT. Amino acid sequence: CASSRGQNTEAFF.

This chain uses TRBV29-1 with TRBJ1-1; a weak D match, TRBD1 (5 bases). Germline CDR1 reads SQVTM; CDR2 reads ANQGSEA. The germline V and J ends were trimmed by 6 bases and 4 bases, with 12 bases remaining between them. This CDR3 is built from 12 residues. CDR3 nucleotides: TGCAGCGTCGTGGGGGGGGTCACTGAAGCTTTCTTT. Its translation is CSVVGGVTEAFF.

CDR3 protein: CASNQGQGSYNEQFF. The CDR3 nucleotides are TGTGCCAGCAATCAGGGACAGGGTTCCTACAATGAGCAGTTCTTC. This rearrangement joins TRBV3-1 (or the pseudogene TRBV3-2) to TRBJ2-1; 9 nucleotides match TRBD1. Germline CDR1 reads LGHDT; CDR2 reads YNNKEL (reference sequence). The CDR3 covers 15 residues. Trimming removed 7 bases from V and 1 base from J; junction bases left unmatched: 5.